A single sample is the source of the 28 T cell receptor beta chains below, sequenced in a study of shared clonotypes between healthy human individuals. The data were produced by immunoSEQ multiplex PCR, yet TCRdb's version contains in-frame clones alone and is incomplete. The sample includes roughly 2 million clones, 90% to 95% seen only once; the top ten take 0.13%. The sequencing sample was made of naive CD4+ T cells sorted from blood. As for subset: CD45RA+ positively selected. The receptors were gathered from a man aged 18 to 35 in good health.

The chain has TRBV30 and TRBJ2-3; possible D gene TRBD1, 5 bases. Germline V gene lookup returns CDR1 GTSNPN and CDR2 SVGIG (reference sequence). This CDR3 spans 15 amino acids. Trimming took 2 bases from V and 0 from J, leaving 12 bases between them. The CDR3 DNA follows: TGTGCCTGGAGTTTAGGGGCCCGTAGCACAGATACGCAGTATTTT. Translating it yields CAWSLGARSTDTQYF.

V is TRBV5-1 and J is TRBJ2-3; D perhaps matches TRBD2 (5 bases). CDR1 and CDR2 from the germline V gene are SGHRS and YFSETQ. V was clipped by 4 bases and J by 5 bases, with 20 bases between them. The CDR3 sequence is 16 residues long. For the CDR3, the DNA is TGCGCCAGCAGCCCTAACCCTGGATCGGCGGGAGATACGCAGTATTTT. This gives the protein CASSPNPGSAGDTQYF.

This rearrangement joins TRBV14 to TRBJ1-3; 10 bases line up with TRBD1. Germline trimming cut 4 bases from V and 2 bases from J; bases unmatched to any gene: 2. This CDR3 is built from 15 residues. Germline CDR1 SGHDN, CDR2 FVKESK. Written as DNA, the CDR3 is TGTGCCAGCAGCCCCGGACAGGGGGCTGGAAACACCATATATTTT. Translating it yields CASSPGQGAGNTIYF.

J is TRBJ2-5 and V is TRBV4-1; 8 bases map to TRBD2. This CDR3 region has 18 residues. Germline V gene lookup returns CDR1 MGHRA and CDR2 YSYEKL. The trim removed 0 bases at V and 4 bases at J, leaving 13 bases unmatched. CDR3 nucleotides: TGCGCCAGCAGCCAAGATTGGCCCGAACTAGCGGTAATAGAGACCCAGTACTTC. Amino acids: CASSQDWPELAVIETQYF.

The chain has TRBV5-1 and TRBJ2-7; no definite D call. The V and J ends lost 0 bases and 3 bases respectively, with 22 bases between them. The CDR3 consists of 18 residues. Germline V gene lookup returns CDR1 SGHRS and CDR2 YFSETQ. The CDR3 spells CASSLAISTPVFNYEQYF. CDR3 coding DNA: TGCGCCAGCAGCTTGGCTATATCAACGCCAGTTTTTAACTACGAGCAGTACTTC. Combining the CDR3 with reference TRBV5-1 and TRBJ2-7 gives the whole variable domain KAGVTQTPRYLIKTRGQQVTLSCSPISGHRSVSWYQQTPGQGLQFLFEYFSETQRNKGNFPGRFSGRQFSNSRSEMNVSTLELGDSALYLCASSLAISTPVFNYEQYFGPGTRLTVT.

The chain uses TRBV11-2 and TRBJ2-7; 9 bases align to TRBD1. CDR1 is SGHAT, CDR2 FQNNGV, per germline. V shed 8 bases, J shed 5 bases, and the junction held 13 bases outside the gene matches. The CDR3 runs 15 residues. For the CDR3, the DNA is TGTGCCAGCTTAGGGATACAGGGGGCGTTGAACGAGCAGTACTTC. It encodes CASLGIQGALNEQYF.

Note on this clone: Distinct nucleotide sequences in the sample also encode this CDR3. The J gene is TRBJ2-5, the V gene TRBV29-1, with D perhaps given as TRBD1 or TRBD2 (5 bases each). The V gene lost 6 bases and the J gene lost 1 base, with 12 bases spanning the gap. Germline CDR1 SQVTM, CDR2 ANQGSEA. The CDR3 is made up of 13 amino acids. The CDR3 coding sequence is TGCAGCGTCCAGGGACGGCTCCAAGAGACCCAGTACTTC. Encoded protein: CSVQGRLQETQYF.

The gene calls are TRBV6-1 and TRBJ2-7; no clear D gene. CDR3 length: 13 residues. The V end lost 2 bases, the J end lost 3 bases, and 8 bases lay between the germline ends. Germline loops: CDR1 MNHNS, CDR2 SASEGT. The CDR3 region has the DNA TGTGCCAGCAGTGAAACCCGAAACTACGAGCAGTACTTC. Encoded protein: CASSETRNYEQYF.

The chain uses TRBV5-6 and TRBJ1-2; D not resolved. This CDR3 region has 13 residues. Germline assignment: CDR1 SGHDT and CDR2 YYEEEE. The V gene lost 2 bases and the J gene lost 7 bases, with 12 bases spanning the gap. The CDR3 nucleotides are TGTGCCAGCAGCTTTACCCGAGGTGGTGGCTACACCTTC. It codes for CASSFTRGGGYTF.

This sequence joins TRBV7-8 and TRBJ1-2; D gene ambiguous. CDR3 length: 13 residues. Germline V gene data show CDR1 as SGHVS and CDR2 as FQNEAQ. V lost 0 bases to trimming and J lost 8 bases, with 10 bases between them. The CDR3 reads CASSLAPDWGYTF. In DNA form, the CDR3 reads TGTGCCAGCAGCTTAGCCCCAGACTGGGGCTACACCTTC.

The chain links TRBV5-5 to TRBJ1-6, with D possibly being TRBD1 (5 bases). The length of the CDR3 is 16 residues. Trimming took off 4 bases at V and 7 bases at J, with 18 bases between the two ends. CDR1 and CDR2 from the germline V gene are SGHKS and YYEKEE (reference sequence). The CDR3 loop reads CASSEGPRGENSPLHF. CDR3 bases: TGTGCCAGCAGCGAGGGACCCCGAGGAGAGAATTCACCCCTCCACTTT.

This clone has a single count. The V call is TRBV10-3, the J call TRBJ2-5; D uncertain. Per the germline V gene, CDR1 is ENHRY and CDR2 is SYGVKD. This CDR3 spans 13 amino acids. Trimming shortened V by 2 bases and J by 5 bases, and 9 bases separated the two germline ends. The CDR3 nucleotides read TGTGCCATCAGTGAGGTGGCGGAGGAGACCCAGTACTTC. Translation: CAISEVAEETQYF.

The J gene is TRBJ2-1, the V gene TRBV28; D call uncertain. Germline V gene data show CDR1 as MDHEN and CDR2 as SYDVKM. V lost 2 bases and J 3 bases, leaving 5 bases between the germline ends. The CDR3 length is 13 residues. CDR3 loop: CASSLGNYNEQFF. CDR3 DNA: TGTGCCAGCAGTTTAGGTAACTACAATGAGCAGTTCTTC.

DNA of the CDR3: TGTGCCAGCAGATCCGGGTCCGCAAACATTCAGTACTTC. Its protein is CASRSGSANIQYF. The chain joins TRBV6-1 to TRBJ2-4; D uncertain. V was clipped by 6 bases and J by 6 bases, with 12 bases between them. This CDR3 is built from 13 residues. CDR1 is MNHNS, CDR2 SASEGT, per germline.

The genes are TRBV4-1 and TRBJ2-3; D remains ambiguous. Germline CDR1 and CDR2: MGHRA and YSYEKL. The CDR3 is 14 amino acids. V dropped 1 base and J dropped 3 bases, with 8 bases sitting between them. The CDR3 reads CASSQVRETDTQYF. The CDR3 DNA is TGCGCCAGCAGCCAAGTTAGGGAAACAGATACGCAGTATTTT.

This chain connects TRBV5-1 to TRBJ2-5; 8 bases fit TRBD1. CDR1 is SGHRS and CDR2 is YFSETQ in the germline V gene. V trimming: 3 bases; J trimming: 2 bases; junction bases outside the gene matches: 9. The CDR3 runs to 16 residues. The CDR3 region is CASSWGTGLSQETQYF. CDR3 nucleotide sequence: TGCGCCAGCAGCTGGGGGACAGGCCTGTCTCAAGAGACCCAGTACTTC.

Note on this clone: A single base separates this from a much larger clone, so it may be a read error. Other DNA sequences in this specimen translate into the identical CDR3. The chain employs TRBV4-1 and TRBJ2-2, with D maybe TRBD2 (5 bases). Germline V lookup: CDR1 MGHRA, CDR2 YSYEKL. The CDR3 totals 15 residues. This chain's CDR3 is CASSQATTNTGELFF. CDR3 nucleotide sequence: TGCGCCAGCAGCCAAGCGACGACGAACACCGGGGAGCTGTTCTTT.

The sample holds one count of this clone. V gene TRBV14 combines with J gene TRBJ1-5, with no clear D. CDR3 length equals 15 residues. CDR1 SGHDN and CDR2 FVKESK come from the germline V gene. V lost 1 base and J lost 7, with 14 bases in between. The CDR3 DNA sequence: TGTGCCAGCAGCCAAGGGCCCGGTCTGAACCAGCCCCAGCATTTT. It yields the protein CASSQGPGLNQPQHF. Supplemented by reference TRBV14 and TRBJ1-5, the full variable domain reads EAGVTQFPSHSVIEKGQTVTLRCDPISGHDNLYWYRRVMGKEIKFLLHFVKESKQDESGMPNNRFLAERTGGTYSTLKVQPAELEDSGVYFCASSQGPGLNQPQHFGDGTRLSIL.

This chain uses TRBV30 with TRBJ2-7, with D possibly matching TRBD1 (6 bases). The V gene lost 2 bases and the J gene lost 0 bases, with 11 bases spanning the gap. Per the germline V gene, CDR1 is GTSNPN and CDR2 is SVGIG (reference sequence). CDR3 length: 14 amino acids. The CDR3 DNA reads TGTGCCTGGAGTTGGCAGGGGAGCTCCTACGAGCAGTACTTC. It is translated as CAWSWQGSSYEQYF.

About this clone itself: The junction and the germline gene differ at one end; a read error may be behind it. The rearrangement links TRBV6-1 to TRBJ2-7; either TRBD1 or TRBD2 may fit D (6 bases each). The germline CDR1 and CDR2 sequences are MNHNS and SASEGT. CDR3 length equals 12 residues. CDR3 loop: CASSDLRGTWGF. In DNA, the CDR3 is TGTGCCAGCAGTGATCTTCGGGGGACATGGGGCTTC.

The rearrangement links TRBV7-2 to TRBJ1-5; a possible D gene is TRBD1 (6 bases). Trimming took 4 bases from V and 8 from J, leaving 15 bases between them. Germline CDR1 reads SGHTA; CDR2 reads FQGNSA. CDR3 length: 14 residues. This chain's CDR3 is CASSSQQGLKPQHF. The DNA of the CDR3 is TGTGCCAGCAGCTCCCAACAGGGCTTGAAGCCCCAGCATTTT.

V gene TRBV4-1 combines with J gene TRBJ2-3, with D maybe TRBD2 (5 bases). The germline gives CDR1 MGHRA, CDR2 YSYEKL. The CDR3 contains 13 residues. Here the CDR3 DNA reads TGCGCTACTGGGCGGACTAGCACAGATACGCAGTATTTT. As protein: CATGRTSTDTQYF.

V and J are TRBV11-2 and TRBJ2-1; no clear D gene. With 0 bases removed from V and 0 bases from J, the gap between germline ends came to 9 bases. The CDR3 sequence is 16 residues long. Per germline, CDR1 SGHAT and CDR2 FQNNGV. The DNA of the CDR3 is TGTGCCAGCAGCTTAGACCCCACCAGCTCCTACAATGAGCAGTTCTTC. Protein product: CASSLDPTSSYNEQFF.

The chain couples TRBV7-2 to TRBJ2-5; tentatively, D is TRBD1 (6 bases). With 4 bases removed from V and 3 bases from J, the gap between germline ends came to 9 bases. Germline lookup yields CDR1 SGHTA and CDR2 FQGNSA. This CDR3 contains 13 residues. The CDR3 sequence is CASSWTEKETQYF. The CDR3 DNA is TGTGCCAGCAGCTGGACAGAAAAAGAGACCCAGTACTTC.

The chain links TRBV5-1 to TRBJ2-2; TRBD1 matches 7 bases. The ends lost 7 bases at V and 0 bases at J; junction bases unmatched: 9. CDR1 and CDR2 (germline): SGHRS, YFSETQ. The CDR3 extends over 16 amino acids. The CDR3 loop is CASLEQGKANTGELFF. DNA of the CDR3: TGCGCCAGCCTAGAACAGGGGAAAGCGAACACCGGGGAGCTGTTTTTT.

V usage is TRBV19 and J usage is TRBJ1-5; 7 nucleotides match TRBD1. CDR1 and CDR2 from the germline V gene are LNHDA and SQIVND (reference sequence). V shed 6 bases and J 5 bases; nucleotides not matched to a gene: 10. The CDR3 contains 15 residues. The CDR3 sequence: CASRTRTGEYQPQHF. The CDR3 DNA reads TGTGCCAGTAGGACTCGAACAGGGGAGTATCAGCCCCAGCATTTT.

This clone was observed a single time. The V and J genes are TRBV6-6 and TRBJ1-2, with D possibly matching TRBD1 (5 bases). CDR1 and CDR2 from the germline V gene are MNHNY and SVGAGI (reference sequence). Trimming cost V 6 bases and J 1 base, with 12 bases left between them. This CDR3 contains 14 residues. For the CDR3, the DNA is TGTGCCAGCAGACCCTCAGGGCTTAACTATGGCTACACCTTC. Its translation: CASRPSGLNYGYTF.

The V call is TRBV15, the J call TRBJ1-1; the match to TRBD1 covers 12 bases. The germline V gene has CDR1 LNHNV and CDR2 YYDKDF (reference sequence). Losses at the gene ends were 0 bases for V and 5 bases for J; bases not matched to a gene: 7. The CDR3 covers 17 residues. The CDR3 spells CATSRDAGQGARTEAFF. Written as DNA, the CDR3 is TGTGCCACCAGCAGAGACGCGGGACAGGGGGCGAGGACTGAAGCTTTCTTT.